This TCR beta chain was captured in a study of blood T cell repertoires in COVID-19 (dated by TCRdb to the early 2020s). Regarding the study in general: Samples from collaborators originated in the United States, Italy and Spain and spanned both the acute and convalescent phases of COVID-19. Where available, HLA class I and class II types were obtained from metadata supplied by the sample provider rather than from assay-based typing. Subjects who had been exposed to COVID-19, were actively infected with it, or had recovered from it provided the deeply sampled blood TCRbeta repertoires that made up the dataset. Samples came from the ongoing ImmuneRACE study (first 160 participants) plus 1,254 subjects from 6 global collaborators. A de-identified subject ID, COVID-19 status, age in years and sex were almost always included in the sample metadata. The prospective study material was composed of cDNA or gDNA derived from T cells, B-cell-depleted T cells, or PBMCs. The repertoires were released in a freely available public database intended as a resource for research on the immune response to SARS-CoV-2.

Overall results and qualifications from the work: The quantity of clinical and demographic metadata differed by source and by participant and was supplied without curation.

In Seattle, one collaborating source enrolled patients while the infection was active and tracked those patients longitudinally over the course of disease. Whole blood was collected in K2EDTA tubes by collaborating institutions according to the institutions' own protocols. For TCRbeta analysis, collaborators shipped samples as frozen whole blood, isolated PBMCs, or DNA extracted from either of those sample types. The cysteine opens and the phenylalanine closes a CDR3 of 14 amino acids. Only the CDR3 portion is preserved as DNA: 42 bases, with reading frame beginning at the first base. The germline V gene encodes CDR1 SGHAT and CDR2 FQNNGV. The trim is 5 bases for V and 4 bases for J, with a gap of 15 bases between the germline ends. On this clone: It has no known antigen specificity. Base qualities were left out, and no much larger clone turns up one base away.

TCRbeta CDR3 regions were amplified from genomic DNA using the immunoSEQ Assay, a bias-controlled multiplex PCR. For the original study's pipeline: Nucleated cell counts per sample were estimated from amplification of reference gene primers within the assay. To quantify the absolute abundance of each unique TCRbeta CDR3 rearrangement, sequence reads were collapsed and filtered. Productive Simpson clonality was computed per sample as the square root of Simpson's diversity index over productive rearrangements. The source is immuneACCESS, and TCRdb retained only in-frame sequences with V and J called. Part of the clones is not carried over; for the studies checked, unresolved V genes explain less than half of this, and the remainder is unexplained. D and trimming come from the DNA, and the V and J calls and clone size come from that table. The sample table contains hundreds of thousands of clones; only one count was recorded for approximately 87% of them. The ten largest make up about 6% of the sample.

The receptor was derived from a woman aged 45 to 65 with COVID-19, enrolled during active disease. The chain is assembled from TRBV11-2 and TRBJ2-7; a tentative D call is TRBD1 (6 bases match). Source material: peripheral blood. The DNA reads TGTGCCAGCAGCCAAGTCCAGGGGCGGTACGAGCAGTACTTC. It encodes CASSQVQGRYEQYF.